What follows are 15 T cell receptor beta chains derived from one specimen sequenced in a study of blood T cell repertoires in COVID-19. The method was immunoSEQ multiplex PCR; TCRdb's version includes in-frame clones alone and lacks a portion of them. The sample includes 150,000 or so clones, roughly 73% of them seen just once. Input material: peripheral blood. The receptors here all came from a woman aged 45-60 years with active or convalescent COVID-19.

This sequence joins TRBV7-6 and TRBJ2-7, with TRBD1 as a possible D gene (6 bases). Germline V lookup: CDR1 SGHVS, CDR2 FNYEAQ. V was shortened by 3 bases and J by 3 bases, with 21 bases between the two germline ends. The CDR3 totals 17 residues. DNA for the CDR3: TGTGCCAGCAGCTTCGGTGACGGCAAGACAGGCCGCTACGAGCAGTACTTC. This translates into CASSFGDGKTGRYEQYF.

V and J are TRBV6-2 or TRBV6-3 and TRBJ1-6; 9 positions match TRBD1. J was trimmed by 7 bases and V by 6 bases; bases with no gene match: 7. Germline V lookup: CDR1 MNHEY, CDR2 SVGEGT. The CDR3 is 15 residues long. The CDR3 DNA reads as TGTGCCAGCAGCCGGACAGGGGTTAGGAATTCACCCCTCCACTTT. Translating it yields CASSRTGVRNSPLHF.

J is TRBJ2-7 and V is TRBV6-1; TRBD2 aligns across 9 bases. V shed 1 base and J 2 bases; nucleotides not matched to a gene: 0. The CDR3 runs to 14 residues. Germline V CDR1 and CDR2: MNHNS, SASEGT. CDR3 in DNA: TGTGCCAGCAGTGAAGGCGGGGGGGCCTACGAGCAGTACTTC. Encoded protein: CASSEGGGAYEQYF.

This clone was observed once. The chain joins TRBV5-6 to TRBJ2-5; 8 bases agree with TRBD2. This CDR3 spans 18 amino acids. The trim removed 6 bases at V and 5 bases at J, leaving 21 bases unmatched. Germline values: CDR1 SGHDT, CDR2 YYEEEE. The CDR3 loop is CASTRWRGAHPPVETQYF. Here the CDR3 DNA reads TGTGCCAGCACCCGATGGCGGGGGGCTCATCCGCCGGTGGAGACCCAGTACTTC.

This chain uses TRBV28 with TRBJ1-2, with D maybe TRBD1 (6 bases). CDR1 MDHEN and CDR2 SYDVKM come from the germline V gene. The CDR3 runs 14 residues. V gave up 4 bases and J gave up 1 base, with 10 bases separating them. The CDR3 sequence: CASSSDSFNYGYTF. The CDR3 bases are TGTGCCAGCAGTTCGGACAGCTTTAACTATGGCTACACCTTC.

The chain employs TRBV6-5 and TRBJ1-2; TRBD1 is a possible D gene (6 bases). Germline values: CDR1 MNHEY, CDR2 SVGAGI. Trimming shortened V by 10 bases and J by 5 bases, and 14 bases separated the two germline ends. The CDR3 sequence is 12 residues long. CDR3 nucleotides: TGTGCCACGGCTGAAGGGGGTTATGGCTACACCTTC. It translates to CATAEGGYGYTF.

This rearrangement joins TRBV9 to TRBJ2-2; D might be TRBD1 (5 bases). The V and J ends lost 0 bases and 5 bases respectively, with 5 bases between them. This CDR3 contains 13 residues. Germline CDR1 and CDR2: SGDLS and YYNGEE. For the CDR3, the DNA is TGTGCCAGCAGCGTAGGACAGACCGGGGAGCTGTTTTTT. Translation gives CASSVGQTGELFF.

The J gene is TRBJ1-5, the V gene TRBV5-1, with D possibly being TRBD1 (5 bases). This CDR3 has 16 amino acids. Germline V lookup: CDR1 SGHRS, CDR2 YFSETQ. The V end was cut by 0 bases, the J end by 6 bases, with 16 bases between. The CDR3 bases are TGCGCCAGCAGCTTGGACGGACAACAGATAGGTCAGCCCCAGCATTTT. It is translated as CASSLDGQQIGQPQHF.

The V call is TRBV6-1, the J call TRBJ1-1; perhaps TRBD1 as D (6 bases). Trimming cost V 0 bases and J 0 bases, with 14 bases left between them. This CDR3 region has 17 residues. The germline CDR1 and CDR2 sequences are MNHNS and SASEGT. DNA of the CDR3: TGTGCCAGCAGTGAAGCCCTAGGACAGCTCATGAACACTGAAGCTTTCTTT. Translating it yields CASSEALGQLMNTEAFF.

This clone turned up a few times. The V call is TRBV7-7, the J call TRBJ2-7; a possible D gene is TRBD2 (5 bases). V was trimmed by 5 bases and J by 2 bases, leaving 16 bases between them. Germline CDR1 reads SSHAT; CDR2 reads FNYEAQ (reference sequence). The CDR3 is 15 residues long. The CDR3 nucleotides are TGTGCCAGCAGCCCCCGTCACGGGGTAGCCTACGAGCAGTACTTC. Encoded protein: CASSPRHGVAYEQYF.

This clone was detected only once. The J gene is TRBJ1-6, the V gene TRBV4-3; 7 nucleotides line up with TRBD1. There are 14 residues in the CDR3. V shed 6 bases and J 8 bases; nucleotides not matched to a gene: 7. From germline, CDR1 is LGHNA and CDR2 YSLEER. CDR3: CASSEGAKYSPLHF. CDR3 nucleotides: TGCGCCAGCAGTGAGGGGGCAAAGTATTCACCCCTCCACTTT.

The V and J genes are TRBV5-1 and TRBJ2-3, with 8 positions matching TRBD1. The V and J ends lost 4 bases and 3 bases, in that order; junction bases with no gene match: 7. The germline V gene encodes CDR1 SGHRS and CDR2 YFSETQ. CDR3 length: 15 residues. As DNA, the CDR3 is TGCGCCAGCAGCGACCCGACAGGGGTTACAGATACGCAGTATTTT. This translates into CASSDPTGVTDTQYF.

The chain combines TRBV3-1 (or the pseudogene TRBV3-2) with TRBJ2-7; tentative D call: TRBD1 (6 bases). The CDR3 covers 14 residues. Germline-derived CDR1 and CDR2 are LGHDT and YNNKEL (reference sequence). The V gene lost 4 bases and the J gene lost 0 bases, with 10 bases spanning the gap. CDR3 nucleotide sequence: TGTGCCAGCAGCCGCTCACAGGGCTCCTACGAGCAGTACTTC. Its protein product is CASSRSQGSYEQYF.

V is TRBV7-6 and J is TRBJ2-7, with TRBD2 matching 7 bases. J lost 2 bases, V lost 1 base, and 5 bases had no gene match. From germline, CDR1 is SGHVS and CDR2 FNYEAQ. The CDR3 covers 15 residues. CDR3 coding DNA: TGTGCCAGCAGCTTAGAAAGCGGGACCCCCTACGAGCAGTACTTC. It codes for CASSLESGTPYEQYF.

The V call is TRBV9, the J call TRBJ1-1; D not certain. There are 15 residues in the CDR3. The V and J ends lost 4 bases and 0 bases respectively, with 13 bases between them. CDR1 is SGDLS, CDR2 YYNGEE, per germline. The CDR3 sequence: CASSPGPGLNTEAFF. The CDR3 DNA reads TGTGCCAGCAGCCCCGGTCCAGGTTTGAACACTGAAGCTTTCTTT.